A selection of T cell receptor beta chains follows, all from one sample in a study of cytomegalovirus exposure and HLA in healthy donors. Here immunoSEQ multiplex PCR was the method, and the copy in TCRdb shows in-frame clones only, minus some. The listing records 56,000 or so clones. Specimen: PBMCs. Every receptor here comes from a female donor in good health and CMV-seronegative. CDR3s include the opening cysteine and the closing phenylalanine or tryptophan. Each record gives: D gene, J gene, V gene, CDR3 length, CDR3 protein, CDR3 DNA. D genes are given only for firm matches.

D: TRBD2
J: TRBJ2-5
V: TRBV29-1
length: 14
CDR3: CSARLAGVPETQYF
DNA: TGCAGCGCTAGACTAGCGGGAGTTCCAGAGACCCAGTACTTC

D: TRBD1
J: TRBJ2-7
V: TRBV30
length: 13
CDR3: CAWRGTGEYEQYF
DNA: TGTGCCTGGAGGGGGACAGGGGAATACGAGCAGTACTTC

D: .
J: TRBJ1-4
V: TRBV30
length: 14
CDR3: CAWSVRVPNEKLFF
DNA: TGTGCCTGGAGTGTACGGGTACCAAACGAAAAACTGTTTTTT

D: .
J: TRBJ2-5
V: TRBV30
length: 15
CDR3: CAGSVRLTRVGEQYF
DNA: TGTGCCGGGAGTGTACGGTTAACCCGAGTTGGAGAGCAGTACTTC

D: TRBD2
J: TRBJ2-7
V: TRBV30
length: 13
CDR3: CAWRGTTIGEQYF
DNA: TGTGCCTGGAGGGGGACTACCATTGGCGAGCAGTACTTC

D: TRBD1
J: TRBJ1-5
V: TRBV27
length: 16
CDR3: CASSPRQGPSNQPQHF
DNA: TGTGCCAGCAGTCCAAGACAGGGGCCGAGCAATCAGCCCCAGCATTTT

D: TRBD2
J: TRBJ2-7
V: TRBV4-2
length: 14
CDR3: CASSPGLAAYEQYF
DNA: TGTGCCAGCAGCCCGGGACTAGCGGCTTACGAGCAGTACTTC

D: .
J: TRBJ1-1
V: TRBV4-1
length: 16
CDR3: CASSQPPRRDGLRAFF
DNA: TGCGCCAGCAGCCAGCCCCCCCGGAGGGACGGATTACGAGCTTTCTTT

D: TRBD1
J: TRBJ2-7
V: TRBV7-9
length: 17
CDR3: CASSAAEGALSSYEQYF
DNA: TGTGCCAGCAGCGCCGCCGAGGGGGCGCTAAGCTCCTACGAGCAGTACTTC

D: .
J: TRBJ2-7
V: TRBV11-2
length: 12
CDR3: CASRTPSYEQYF
DNA: TGTGCCAGCAGGACACCCTCCTACGAGCAGTACTTC

D: TRBD1
J: TRBJ1-1
V: TRBV27
length: 14
CDR3: CASSLQGANTEAFF
DNA: TGTGCCAGCAGTCTCCAGGGGGCGAACACTGAAGCTTTCTTT

D: .
J: TRBJ1-1
V: TRBV7-9
length: 13
CDR3: CASSFGGNTEAFF
DNA: TGTGCCAGCAGCTTCGGAGGGAACACTGAAGCTTTCTTT

D: TRBD2
J: TRBJ2-1
V: TRBV9
length: 15
CDR3: CASSVASGGDNEQFF
DNA: TGTGCCAGCAGCGTAGCTTCGGGAGGGGACAATGAGCAGTTCTTC

D: TRBD2
J: TRBJ2-1
V: TRBV30
length: 13
CDR3: CAWSLAGGNEQFF
DNA: TGTGCCTGGAGTTTAGCGGGGGGCAATGAGCAGTTCTTC

D: .
J: TRBJ2-3
V: TRBV7-8
length: 12
CDR3: CASSLVGGTQYF
DNA: TGTGCCAGCAGCTTAGTAGGAGGTACGCAGTATTTT

D: .
J: TRBJ2-3
V: TRBV5-1
length: 13
CDR3: CASSLAGQDTQYF
DNA: TGCGCCAGCAGCTTAGCGGGCCAGGATACGCAGTATTTT

D: .
J: TRBJ1-2
V: TRBV27
length: 15
CDR3: CASRQLAGSNYGYTF
DNA: TGTGCCAGCCGTCAACTCGCAGGGTCTAACTATGGCTACACCTTC

D: TRBD2
J: TRBJ2-1
V: TRBV9
length: 16
CDR3: CASSALAGSSYNEQFF
DNA: TGTGCCAGCAGCGCCCTAGCGGGGAGCTCCTACAATGAGCAGTTCTTC

D: .
J: TRBJ2-1
V: TRBV30
length: 11
CDR3: CAWSVQNEQFF
DNA: TGTGCCTGGAGTGTACAGAATGAGCAGTTCTTC

D: TRBD1
J: TRBJ1-4
V: TRBV5-1
length: 17
CDR3: CASSLTWQGDIVQKLFF
DNA: TGCGCCAGCAGCTTGACCTGGCAGGGGGATATCGTTCAAAAACTGTTTTTT

D: TRBD1
J: TRBJ2-6
V: TRBV4-2
length: 19
CDR3: CASSQEDRGLFSGANVLTF
DNA: TGTGCCAGCAGCCAGGAGGACAGGGGCCTTTTCTCTGGGGCCAACGTCCTGACTTTC

D: TRBD1
J: TRBJ1-1
V: TRBV6-5
length: 14
CDR3: CARGGQGGNTEAFF
DNA: TGTGCCAGAGGGGGACAGGGGGGTAACACTGAAGCTTTCTTT

D: .
J: TRBJ2-5
V: TRBV6-1
length: 11
CDR3: CASSELAREDF
DNA: TGTGCCAGCAGTGAATTAGCTCGTGAGGACTTC

D: .
J: TRBJ1-1
V: TRBV16
length: 14
CDR3: CASSLLEPYTEAFF
DNA: TGTGCCAGCAGCCTCCTAGAACCATACACTGAAGCTTTCTTT

D: .
J: TRBJ1-1
V: TRBV18
length: 12
CDR3: CASSFGQTEAFF
DNA: TGTGCCAGCTCATTTGGACAGACTGAAGCTTTCTTT

D: .
J: TRBJ2-1
V: TRBV7-2
length: 16
CDR3: CASSLGLTGFDNEQFF
DNA: TGTGCCAGCAGCTTAGGCCTTACAGGGTTTGACAATGAGCAGTTCTTC

D: TRBD2
J: TRBJ2-3
V: TRBV7-6
length: 17
CDR3: CASSLGTGTSAADTQYF
DNA: TGTGCCAGCAGCTTGGGAACCGGGACTAGTGCCGCAGATACGCAGTATTTT

D: TRBD1
J: TRBJ2-7
V: TRBV4-1
length: 14
CDR3: CASSSARTGGEQYF
DNA: TGCGCCAGCAGCTCCGCTAGGACAGGCGGCGAGCAGTACTTC

D: TRBD2
J: TRBJ2-3
V: TRBV4-2
length: 17
CDR3: CASSQGGLAGRADTQYF
DNA: TGTGCCAGCAGCCAAGGGGGACTAGCGGGAAGGGCAGATACGCAGTATTTT

D: .
J: TRBJ2-1
V: TRBV29-1
length: 14
CDR3: CSVPYATGRGEQFF
DNA: TGCAGCGTCCCGTACGCCACAGGGAGGGGGGAGCAGTTCTTC

D: .
J: TRBJ1-1
V: TRBV7-9
length: 14
CDR3: CASSLGAFGTPLPF
DNA: TGTGCCAGCAGCTTAGGTGCGTTTGGGACACCACTCCCTTTT

D: .
J: TRBJ1-2
V: TRBV30
length: 13
CDR3: CAWGREEGYGYTF
DNA: TGTGCCTGGGGAAGGGAGGAGGGCTATGGCTACACCTTC

D: .
J: TRBJ2-7
V: TRBV2
length: 14
CDR3: CASSEATRGYEQYF
DNA: TGTGCCAGCAGTGAAGCGACCCGGGGGTACGAGCAGTACTTC

D: TRBD1
J: TRBJ2-7
V: TRBV2
length: 14
CDR3: CASRVQGSSYEQYF
DNA: TGTGCCAGCAGAGTACAGGGGAGCTCCTACGAGCAGTACTTC

D: .
J: TRBJ1-1
V: TRBV29-1
length: 12
CDR3: CSVEQGSTEAFF
DNA: TGCAGCGTTGAACAGGGGTCCACTGAAGCTTTCTTT

D: TRBD1
J: TRBJ1-2
V: TRBV5-1
length: 14
CDR3: CASSLGTGGDGYTF
DNA: TGCGCCAGCAGCTTAGGGACAGGTGGGGATGGCTACACCTTC

D: .
J: TRBJ1-4
V: TRBV2
length: 14
CDR3: CASSGAGSHEKLFF
DNA: TGTGCCAGCAGTGGGGCAGGGTCCCATGAAAAACTGTTTTTT

D: .
J: TRBJ2-3
V: TRBV6-5
length: 13
CDR3: CASSGDFTDTQYF
DNA: TGTGCCAGCAGCGGGGACTTCACAGATACGCAGTATTTT

D: .
J: TRBJ1-2
V: TRBV7-8
length: 14
CDR3: CASSAPGQGYGYTF
DNA: TGTGCCAGCAGCGCTCCGGGCCAGGGCTATGGCTACACCTTC

D: .
J: TRBJ1-3
V: TRBV7-8
length: 19
CDR3: CASSPATARQVRTGNTIYF
DNA: TGTGCCAGCAGCCCCGCCACCGCAAGACAGGTTCGAACTGGAAACACCATATATTTT

D: TRBD1
J: TRBJ1-1
V: TRBV6-5
length: 14
CDR3: CASSYDRVRTEAFF
DNA: TGTGCCAGCAGTTACGACAGGGTGAGGACTGAAGCTTTCTTT

D: .
J: TRBJ1-2
V: TRBV4-1
length: 13
CDR3: CASSPTDSYGYTF
DNA: TGCGCCAGCAGCCCAACGGACAGCTATGGCTACACCTTC

D: TRBD2
J: TRBJ2-7
V: TRBV6-5
length: 14
CDR3: CASSNSGRSREQYF
DNA: TGTGCCAGCAGTAATAGCGGGAGGTCCCGCGAGCAGTACTTC

D: TRBD1
J: TRBJ1-2
V: TRBV7-9
length: 15
CDR3: CASRPQTGIGDGYTF
DNA: TGTGCCAGCAGACCCCAGACAGGGATTGGCGATGGCTACACCTTC